Following are 25 T cell receptor beta chains from one sample sequenced in a study of T-cell reconstitution after alpha-beta-depleted transplantation in children. During its preparation, the TCRbeta library received unique molecular identifiers. In TCRdb, the PCR reads were re-called with MiXCR into one record per CDR3 protein. Among a few hundred thousand distinct CDR3 sequences listed, roughly two fifths were seen once. Specimen: PBMCs, collected before TCRalphabeta/CD19-depleted stem cell transplant. Receptors were obtained from a girl aged 2-10 years with aplastic anemia, due to receive a stem cell transplant.

This chain joins TRBV7-9 and TRBJ2-5; D might be TRBD1 or TRBD2, each matching 5 bases. This CDR3 contains 11 residues. Per the germline V gene, CDR1 is SEHNR and CDR2 is FQNEAQ (reference sequence). V was pared by 5 bases and J by 7 bases, with 8 bases between. The CDR3 DNA follows: TGTGCCAGCAGCGGGGGTGTGACCCAGTACTTC. Encoded protein: CASSGGVTQYF. The variable domain in full, completed from reference TRBV7-9 and TRBJ2-5, reads DTGVSQNPRHKITKRGQNVTFRCDPISEHNRLYWYRQTLGQGPEFLTYFQNEAQLEKSRLLSDRFSAERPKGSFSTLEIQRTEQGDSAMYLCASSGGVTQYFGPGTRLLVL.

The chain links TRBV5-1 to TRBJ2-5, with TRBD1 identical over 8 bases. This CDR3 spans 15 amino acids. Germline assignment: CDR1 SGHRS and CDR2 YFSETQ. J was trimmed by 4 bases and V by 3 bases; bases with no gene match: 8. CDR3 coding DNA: TGCGCCAGCAGCTCCTACACAGGGGGGAGAGAGACCCAGTACTTC. Translated: CASSSYTGGRETQYF.

This chain connects TRBV20-1 to TRBJ2-5, with a possible D match to TRBD2 (6 bases). The length of the CDR3 is 15 residues. V was cut by 3 bases and J by 2 bases, with 16 bases left in between. Germline values: CDR1 DFQATT, CDR2 SNEGSKA (reference sequence). The chain's CDR3 is CSASFGSGPQETQYF. In DNA form, the CDR3 reads TGCAGTGCTAGTTTTGGGAGCGGGCCTCAAGAGACCCAGTACTTC.

There are many counts of this clonotype. The chain has TRBV7-9 and TRBJ1-6; no firm D call. Germline values: CDR1 SEHNR, CDR2 FQNEAQ (reference sequence). This CDR3 contains 15 residues. Between the trimmed V and J ends, which lost 1 base and 9 bases, there was a span of 13 bases. In DNA form, the CDR3 reads TGTGCCAGCAGCTTAGGTTCCATCGATGGTTCACCCCTCCACTTT. It specifies CASSLGSIDGSPLHF.

On this clonotype: Sequence at one end of the junction differs from germline and may be a read error. This chain joins TRBV20-1 and TRBJ2-3; maybe TRBD1 (7 bases). Germline CDR1 DFQATT, CDR2 SNEGSKA (reference sequence). CDR3 length equals 15 residues. The CDR3 reads CSPRFPGGGTDTQCF. The CDR3 DNA follows: TGCAGTCCCCGGTTCCCCGGAGGGGGCACAGATACGCAGTGCTTT.

This clonotype showed up many times. The gene calls are TRBV7-2 and TRBJ2-7; D gene unclear. From germline, CDR1 is SGHTA and CDR2 FQGNSA. Trimming stripped 1 base from V and 3 bases from J, with 13 bases between. The CDR3 is made up of 15 amino acids. The CDR3 region is CASSLGMPALYEQYF. CDR3 bases: TGTGCCAGCAGCTTAGGAATGCCTGCTCTCTACGAGCAGTACTTC.

This chain joins TRBV7-3 and TRBJ1-3; TRBD1 matches 11 bases. The CDR3 covers 13 residues. The V gene end was trimmed by 4 bases and the J gene end by 8 bases; junction bases not matched to a gene: 1. Per the germline V gene, CDR1 is SGHTA and CDR2 is FQGTGA. The chain's CDR3 is CASSWDRGDTIYF. CDR3 DNA: TGTGCCAGCAGCTGGGACAGGGGGGACACCATATATTTT.

A few counts support this clonotype. The V gene is TRBV5-6, the J gene TRBJ1-4; no definite D call. CDR1 is SGHDT and CDR2 is YYEEEE in the germline V gene. Trimming removed 2 bases at V and 5 bases at J, with 10 bases between. The CDR3 is made up of 14 amino acids. This CDR3 reads CASSFLQLNEKLFF. The CDR3 DNA sequence: TGTGCCAGCAGCTTTTTACAGCTAAATGAAAAACTGTTTTTT.

The CDR3 spells CASSSGTVANYGYTF. In nucleotides, the CDR3 is TGTGCCAGCAGCTCCGGGACAGTAGCTAACTATGGCTACACCTTC. This chain links TRBV7-9 with TRBJ1-2; TRBD1 matches at 7 bases. V trimming: 4 bases; J trimming: 0 bases; junction bases outside the gene matches: 5. The CDR3 runs 15 residues. The germline V gene has CDR1 SEHNR and CDR2 FQNEAQ (reference sequence).

The chain carries TRBV29-1 and TRBJ2-7, with 10 positions matching TRBD1. Trimming cost V 7 bases and J 5 bases; bases outside gene matches: 8. The CDR3 is 13 residues long. Germline CDR1 and CDR2: SQVTM and ANQGSEA. The CDR3 here is CSAARDRGHEQYF. In DNA, the CDR3 is TGCAGCGCTGCCCGGGACAGGGGCCACGAGCAGTACTTC.

V is TRBV6-1 and J is TRBJ2-7; D uncertain. Germline V gene data show CDR1 as MNHNS and CDR2 as SASEGT. V was clipped by 2 bases and J by 0 bases, with 17 bases between them. This CDR3 is built from 17 residues. CDR3 coding DNA: TGTGCCAGCAGTGAAAGGGATTCGGCAGCTTTCTCCTACGAGCAGTACTTC. It codes for CASSERDSAAFSYEQYF.

In this sample, this clonotype turned up a few times. This rearrangement joins TRBV20-1 to TRBJ1-1; 7 bases fit TRBD1. CDR3 length equals 14 residues. Germline trimming cut 3 bases from V and 4 bases from J; bases unmatched to any gene: 8. From germline, CDR1 is DFQATT and CDR2 SNEGSKA (reference sequence). In DNA form, the CDR3 reads TGCAGTGCTAGGAGACCGACAGGGAGCACTGAAGCTTTCTTT. It encodes CSARRPTGSTEAFF.

The V and J genes are TRBV29-1 and TRBJ2-3; D call uncertain. V dropped 4 bases and J dropped 0 bases, with 8 bases sitting between them. Germline CDR1 is SQVTM and CDR2 is ANQGSEA. The CDR3 is 13 residues long. The chain's CDR3 is CSVADRSTDTQYF. The CDR3 DNA sequence: TGCAGCGTTGCGGACCGTAGCACAGATACGCAGTATTTT.

This chain uses TRBV5-1 with TRBJ2-7, with a tentative D call TRBD2 (6 bases). The germline gives CDR1 SGHRS, CDR2 YFSETQ. V dropped 0 bases and J dropped 4 bases, with 14 bases sitting between them. This CDR3 contains 15 residues. The CDR3 here is CASSLGASVEYEQYF. DNA of the CDR3: TGCGCCAGCAGCTTGGGGGCTAGCGTAGAGTACGAGCAGTACTTC.

The chain links TRBV5-5 to TRBJ2-3, with D hard to call. The CDR3 length is 16 residues. Germline loops: CDR1 SGHKS, CDR2 YYEKEE (reference sequence). V lost 0 bases to trimming and J lost 1 base, with 12 bases between them. Here the CDR3 DNA reads TGTGCCAGCAGCTTGGCGAGGCCTAGAGGCACAGATACGCAGTATTTT. Amino acids: CASSLARPRGTDTQYF.

There are many counts of this clonotype. The V gene is TRBV6-5, the J gene TRBJ1-1; 9 nucleotides match TRBD1. CDR3 length: 17 amino acids. CDR1 MNHEY and CDR2 SVGAGI come from the germline V gene. Germline trimming cut 0 bases from V and 8 bases from J; bases unmatched to any gene: 13. For the CDR3, the DNA is TGTGCCAGCAGTTACTCGATCTTGGGACAGGGCAAACTGGAAGCTTTCTTT. Encoded protein: CASSYSILGQGKLEAFF.

For this clonotype: Possible read error: a much larger clone is one base away. The chain uses TRBV29-1 and TRBJ1-1; TRBD1 aligns across 7 bases. Germline V gives CDR1 SQVTM, CDR2 ANQGSEA. This CDR3 region has 14 residues. This CDR3 is CSVALGGAGRKALF. CDR3 DNA sequence: TGCAGCGTTGCCTTAGGGGGCGCCGGCCGTAAAGCTCTCTTT.

The chain combines TRBV29-1 with TRBJ2-2, with TRBD1 matching over 10 bases. From germline, CDR1 is SQVTM and CDR2 ANQGSEA. The CDR3 covers 16 residues. The junction had 10 bases not matched to a gene; V was cut back by 4 bases and J by 5 bases. The CDR3 DNA reads as TGCAGCGTTGCCCCCCGGACAGGGGGTATAACCGGGGAGCTGTTTTTT. It specifies CSVAPRTGGITGELFF.

The chain joins TRBV2 to TRBJ1-3, with D possibly being TRBD1 (6 bases). This CDR3 is 13 amino acids long. The ends were cut back, 6 bases at V and 3 bases at J, with 9 bases in the middle. The germline V gene has CDR1 SNHLY and CDR2 FYNNEI. The CDR3 region is CASSHRDGNTIYF. CDR3 DNA: TGTGCCAGCAGCCACAGGGATGGAAACACCATATATTTT.

Only a few counts were recorded for this clonotype. The gene calls are TRBV10-3 and TRBJ2-1; 12 bases match TRBD2. The CDR3 consists of 15 residues. Germline trimming cut 7 bases from V and 6 bases from J; bases unmatched to any gene: 7. Per germline, CDR1 ENHRY and CDR2 SYGVKD. The CDR3 region is CAITLLAGGSNEQFF. The CDR3 bases are TGTGCCATCACCCTACTAGCGGGGGGCTCCAATGAGCAGTTCTTC.

This clonotype was detected ten times or more. The V gene is TRBV28, the J gene TRBJ2-7; 8 bases agree with TRBD1. This CDR3 region has 14 residues. V shed 5 bases, J shed 7 bases, and the junction held 10 bases outside the gene matches. Germline-derived CDR1 and CDR2 are MDHEN and SYDVKM. CDR3 residues: CASSPQQGGWEQYF. CDR3 coding DNA: TGTGCCAGCAGTCCGCAACAGGGGGGCTGGGAGCAGTACTTC. The complete variable domain, with remaining parts taken from reference TRBV28 and TRBJ2-7, reads DVKVTQSSRYLVKRTGEKVFLECVQDMDHENMFWYRQDPGLGLRLIYFSYDVKMKEKGDIPEGYSVSREKKERFSLILESASTNQTSMYLCASSPQQGGWEQYFGPGTRLTVT.

This sequence joins TRBV5-1 and TRBJ1-1; D call uncertain. Germline V gives CDR1 SGHRS, CDR2 YFSETQ. The CDR3 consists of 14 residues. V was pared by 0 bases and J by 1 base, with 7 bases between. This CDR3 is CASSLDPRNTEAFF. The CDR3 DNA follows: TGCGCCAGCAGCTTGGATCCGAGGAACACTGAAGCTTTCTTT.

DNA of the CDR3: TGTGCCAGCAGTTACTGGGGGGCGCACAGGGGAAGGTTTAATGAGCAGTTCTTC. This translates into CASSYWGAHRGRFNEQFF. V and J are TRBV6-5 and TRBJ2-1; a weak D match, TRBD1 (7 bases). Germline CDR1 is MNHEY and CDR2 is SVGAGI. The V end was cut by 1 base, the J end by 7 bases, with 23 bases between. The CDR3 contains 18 residues.

The chain employs TRBV4-3 and TRBJ1-2, with 11 positions matching TRBD1. After removal of 4 bases from V and 8 bases from J, the junction contained 12 bases not matched to a gene. The CDR3 consists of 16 residues. Germline V gene sequence: CDR1 LGHNA, CDR2 YSLEER. This chain's CDR3 is CASSRTPGQGVYGYTF. CDR3 bases: TGCGCCAGCAGCCGTACCCCGGGACAGGGGGTGTACGGCTACACCTTC.

The V and J genes are TRBV7-9 and TRBJ2-5, with TRBD2 as a possible D gene (6 bases). V gave up 1 base and J gave up 6 bases, with 15 bases separating them. Germline assignment: CDR1 SEHNR and CDR2 FQNEAQ (reference sequence). This CDR3 is built from 15 residues. The CDR3 region has the DNA TGTGCCAGCAGCTTAGGGCTGCCGGGGAGGCAGACCCAGTACTTC. As protein: CASSLGLPGRQTQYF.